These 25 T cell receptor beta chains originate from one sample sequenced in a study of blood T cell repertoires in COVID-19. Repertoires were generated with immunoSEQ multiplex PCR, while TCRdb's copy carries only in-frame clones and drops some. The table has about 37,000 clones, about nine tenths seen once. Sequenced sample: peripheral blood. All receptors derive from a human donor in a cohort sampled during active COVID-19.

The chain couples TRBV15 to TRBJ1-6; 7 nucleotides agree with TRBD1. This CDR3 region has 16 residues. Germline-derived CDR1 and CDR2 are LNHNV and YYDKDF (reference sequence). The J segment lost 9 bases and the V segment lost 5 bases, leaving 13 bases of the junction unmatched. CDR3 in amino acids: CATSAHPGQTSSPLHF. The CDR3 nucleotides are TGTGCCACCAGCGCTCACCCGGGACAGACTTCTTCACCCCTCCACTTT. Full variable domain (missing parts from reference TRBV15 and TRBJ1-6): DAMVIQNPRYQVTQFGKPVTLSCSQTLNHNVMYWYQQKSSQAPKLLFHYYDKDFNNEADTPDNFQSRRPNTSFCFLDIRSPGLGDTAMYLCATSAHPGQTSSPLHFGNGTRLTVT.

The chain uses TRBV7-6 and TRBJ2-5; 10 bases are shared with TRBD2. V trimming: 1 base; J trimming: 1 base; junction bases outside the gene matches: 6. Looked up from germline, CDR1 is SGHVS and CDR2 is FNYEAQ. This CDR3 is 17 amino acids long. The CDR3 nucleotides read TGTGCCAGCAGCTTAGAAGGGACTAGCGAACTCCAAGAGACCCAGTACTTC. Translated: CASSLEGTSELQETQYF.

The chain links TRBV9 to TRBJ2-5; 10 nucleotides match TRBD2. Germline V gene lookup returns CDR1 SGDLS and CDR2 YYNGEE. CDR3 length: 15 residues. The trim removed 3 bases at V and 6 bases at J, leaving 8 bases unmatched. The CDR3 nucleotides read TGTGCCAGCAGCGATAAATCAGCGGGGGGGAAGACCCAGTACTTC. It yields the protein CASSDKSAGGKTQYF. The whole variable domain, filled in from reference TRBV9 and TRBJ2-5, reads DSGVTQTPKHLITATGQRVTLRCSPRSGDLSVYWYQQSLDQGLQFLIQYYNGEERAKGNILERFSAQQFPDLHSELNLSSLELGDSALYFCASSDKSAGGKTQYFGPGTRLLVL.

V is TRBV27 and J is TRBJ2-3; perhaps TRBD1 as D (5 bases). This CDR3 region has 15 residues. Between the trimmed V and J ends, which lost 5 bases and 1 base, there was a span of 13 bases. Germline V gene lookup returns CDR1 MNHEY and CDR2 SMNVEV (reference sequence). The DNA for the CDR3 is TGTGCCAGCAGTCCCAGGGCGCGCCGCACAGATACGCAGTATTTT. Its protein is CASSPRARRTDTQYF.

CDR3 protein: CASSSRDRITGELFF. CDR3 nucleotides: TGTGCCAGCAGCTCCCGGGACAGGATCACCGGGGAGCTGTTTTTT. This chain links TRBV11-2 with TRBJ2-2; 8 nucleotides agree with TRBD1. This CDR3 spans 15 amino acids. Germline CDR1 SGHAT, CDR2 FQNNGV. V lost 4 bases, J lost 4 bases, and 5 bases stayed unmatched. The full variable domain, with the rest looked up from reference TRBV11-2 and TRBJ2-2, is EAGVAQSPRYKIIEKRQSVAFWCNPISGHATLYWYQQILGQGPKLLIQFQNNGVVDDSQLPKDRFSAERLKGVDSTLKIQPAKLEDSAVYLCASSSRDRITGELFFGEGSRLTVL.

The J gene is TRBJ2-3, the V gene TRBV2; 8 bases map to TRBD1. CDR1 SNHLY and CDR2 FYNNEI come from the germline V gene. V was pared by 8 bases and J by 1 base, with 8 bases of the junction left unmatched. The CDR3 spans 15 residues. The CDR3: CASGRSGQGTDTQYF. CDR3 in DNA: TGTGCCAGCGGACGATCGGGACAGGGCACAGATACGCAGTATTTT.

The sample holds one count of this clone. The chain has TRBV12-5 and TRBJ2-5; 11 bases fit TRBD1. CDR3 size: 16 residues. Trimming took 5 bases from V and 4 from J; bases not matched to a gene: 9. The germline V gene encodes CDR1 LGHNT and CDR2 FRNRAP. The CDR3 nucleotides read TGTGCTAGTGGTCCCGGACGGACAGGGGGCGGAGAGACCCAGTACTTC. This gives the protein CASGPGRTGGGETQYF.

The chain links TRBV9 to TRBJ1-1; D remains ambiguous. V lost 0 bases and J lost 3, with 12 bases in between. CDR3 size: 15 residues. CDR1 SGDLS and CDR2 YYNGEE come from the germline V gene. CDR3 in DNA: TGTGCCAGCAGCGTAGTGTCAGGACTGGACACTGAAGCTTTCTTT. It yields the protein CASSVVSGLDTEAFF. The full variable domain, in which reference TRBV9 and TRBJ1-1 provide the parts outside the CDR3, is DSGVTQTPKHLITATGQRVTLRCSPRSGDLSVYWYQQSLDQGLQFLIQYYNGEERAKGNILERFSAQQFPDLHSELNLSSLELGDSALYFCASSVVSGLDTEAFFGQGTRLTVV.

The V gene is TRBV4-1, the J gene TRBJ2-4, with 9 bases matching TRBD2. The CDR3 extends over 19 amino acids. Germline CDR1 MGHRA, CDR2 YSYEKL. Trimming removed 0 bases from V and 0 bases from J; junction bases left unmatched: 9. Here the CDR3 reads CASSQDASGALLAKNIQYF. The CDR3 nucleotides read TGCGCCAGCAGCCAAGATGCTAGCGGGGCCCTACTAGCCAAAAACATTCAGTACTTC.

V and J are TRBV7-2 and TRBJ2-5; D unresolved. Trimming removed 1 base from V and 4 bases from J, with 10 bases in between. CDR3 length: 14 amino acids. Germline lookup yields CDR1 SGHTA and CDR2 FQGNSA. The DNA for the CDR3 is TGTGCCAGCAGCTTAGTCAACGGTCTAGAGACCCAGTACTTC. It translates to CASSLVNGLETQYF.

The chain joins TRBV11-2 to TRBJ2-1; 8 bases fit TRBD2. The trim removed 4 bases at V and 6 bases at J, leaving 11 bases unmatched. In germline, CDR1 is SGHAT, CDR2 FQNNGV. The CDR3 contains 16 residues. As DNA, the CDR3 is TGTGCCAGCAGCTCAGGAGCGGGGGCCGGATTCAATGAGCAGTTCTTC. It specifies CASSSGAGAGFNEQFF.

This clone came up once. The chain recombines TRBV9 with TRBJ2-7, with D unclear. Germline lookup yields CDR1 SGDLS and CDR2 YYNGEE. V dropped 4 bases and J dropped 1 base, with 9 bases sitting between them. The length of the CDR3 is 13 residues. CDR3 sequence (DNA): TGTGCCAGCAGCTTAACGGTTTCCTACGAGCAGTACTTC. Translated, it gives CASSLTVSYEQYF.

The rearrangement links TRBV18 to TRBJ2-7; D is ambiguous. Trimming took 3 bases from V and 6 from J, leaving 15 bases between them. CDR3 length equals 14 residues. CDR1 is KGHSH, CDR2 LQKENI, per germline. The CDR3 here is CASSPLPQAREQYF. In nucleotides, the CDR3 is TGTGCCAGCTCACCTCTGCCCCAAGCGCGCGAGCAGTACTTC.

As to this clone: At the DNA level, this CDR3 is encoded by other sequences in the same sample as well. V usage is TRBV7-9 and J usage is TRBJ1-2; TRBD1 matches 7 bases. The V gene's germline CDR1 is SEHNR and CDR2 FQNEAQ (reference sequence). The CDR3 sequence is 14 residues long. V lost 2 bases and J lost 3; bases outside the gene matches: 3. The DNA for the CDR3 is TGTGCCAGCAGCTTAAACAGGGGTGACTATGGCTACACCTTC. Translating it yields CASSLNRGDYGYTF.

V usage is TRBV18 and J usage is TRBJ1-2; 8 nucleotides agree with TRBD1. The CDR3 length is 16 residues. Germline CDR1 and CDR2: KGHSH and LQKENI. Trimming at V came to 3 bases and at J to 4 bases, leaving 10 bases not matched to a gene. DNA of the CDR3: TGTGCCAGCTCACCCGCGGCAGGGGGCGAGGGCTATGGCTACACCTTC. Its protein product is CASSPAAGGEGYGYTF.

The chain couples TRBV5-6 to TRBJ2-5; a possible D gene is TRBD2 (6 bases). The CDR3 sequence is 14 residues long. V shed 1 base and J shed 3 bases, with 10 bases lying between them. Germline V gene sequence: CDR1 SGHDT, CDR2 YYEEEE. The CDR3, as DNA: TGTGCCAGCAGCTTGCAGGGACTGGAAGAGACCCAGTACTTC. Translated: CASSLQGLEETQYF.

This clone was seen only once. The V and J genes are TRBV7-2 and TRBJ2-7; D perhaps matches TRBD2 (6 bases). Germline CDR1 is SGHTA and CDR2 is FQGNSA. V was pared by 2 bases and J by 1 base, with 12 bases between. The length of the CDR3 is 15 residues. CDR3 bases: TGTGCCAGCAGCTTAATTCCGGGGGTGTCCTACGAGCAGTACTTC. Protein product: CASSLIPGVSYEQYF. Together with reference TRBV7-2 and TRBJ2-7, the CDR3 gives the full variable domain: GAGVSQSPSNKVTEKGKDVELRCDPISGHTALYWYRQSLGQGLEFLIYFQGNSAPDKSGLPSDRFSAERTGGSVSTLTIQRTQQEDSAVYLCASSLIPGVSYEQYFGPGTRLTVT.

This clone has a single count. The chain has TRBV10-3 and TRBJ1-3; 7 positions match TRBD1. Germline assignment: CDR1 ENHRY and CDR2 SYGVKD. The trim removed 11 bases at V and 4 bases at J, leaving 8 bases unmatched. The CDR3 has 13 residues. CDR3 region: CASAGTDGNTIYF. DNA of the CDR3: TGTGCCTCCGCAGGGACAGACGGAAACACCATATATTTT.

The gene calls are TRBV7-8 and TRBJ2-3; a weak D match, TRBD2 (5 bases). V was cut by 0 bases and J by 0 bases, with 10 bases left in between. Germline values: CDR1 SGHVS, CDR2 FQNEAQ. CDR3 length: 16 residues. The CDR3 DNA reads as TGTGCCAGCAGCTTAGCGTCGACTATCAGCACAGATACGCAGTATTTT. Translating gives CASSLASTISTDTQYF.

The V gene is TRBV30, the J gene TRBJ1-1, with 7 nucleotides matching TRBD1. V gave up 8 bases and J gave up 1 base; unmatched junction bases: 7. Germline CDR1 reads GTSNPN; CDR2 reads SVGIG (reference sequence). The CDR3 length is 13 residues. Here the CDR3 reads CAGGQYKNTEAFF. As DNA, the CDR3 is TGTGCCGGGGGACAGTATAAGAACACTGAAGCTTTCTTT.

The V gene is TRBV5-1, the J gene TRBJ2-1; 9 bases align to TRBD2. The CDR3 extends over 16 amino acids. After removal of 0 bases from V and 7 bases from J, the junction contained 8 bases not matched to a gene. Looked up from germline, CDR1 is SGHRS and CDR2 is YFSETQ. As DNA, the CDR3 is TGCGCCAGCAGCTTGGGTGGCGGGAGGGCTGCAAATGAGCAGTTCTTC. This encodes CASSLGGGRAANEQFF. Variable domain in full (rest from reference TRBV5-1 and TRBJ2-1): KAGVTQTPRYLIKTRGQQVTLSCSPISGHRSVSWYQQTPGQGLQFLFEYFSETQRNKGNFPGRFSGRQFSNSRSEMNVSTLELGDSALYLCASSLGGGRAANEQFFGPGTRLTVL.

The chain links TRBV6-5 to TRBJ2-5; D may be TRBD1 (7 bases). This CDR3 is 15 amino acids long. V shed 0 bases and J shed 5 bases, with 13 bases lying between them. Germline V gives CDR1 MNHEY, CDR2 SVGAGI. The CDR3 bases are TGTGCCAGCAGTTACTCGCAGGCAGGGGGGGAGACCCAGTACTTC. It specifies CASSYSQAGGETQYF.

This sequence joins TRBV12-3 or TRBV12-4 and TRBJ1-4, with D uncertain. This CDR3 has 12 amino acids. Deletions cut 6 bases from V and 6 bases from J, with 8 bases between. The chain's CDR3 is CASREGDEKLFF. Written as DNA, the CDR3 is TGTGCCAGCAGGGAGGGAGATGAAAAACTGTTTTTT.

For the CDR3, the DNA is TGTGCCAGCAGTACCGGGACTAGCGGGGGAAAGTTCTTC. It yields the protein CASSTGTSGGKFF. The chain recombines TRBV6-5 with TRBJ2-1; 14 bases line up with TRBD2. Germline CDR1 and CDR2: MNHEY and SVGAGI. The CDR3 consists of 13 residues. Trimming at V came to 5 bases and at J to 14 bases, leaving 5 bases not matched to a gene.

J is TRBJ2-7 and V is TRBV30; D possibly corresponds to TRBD1 (5 bases). The germline gives CDR1 GTSNPN, CDR2 SVGIG (reference sequence). The CDR3 has 12 amino acids. Trimming shortened V by 3 bases and J by 4 bases, and 10 bases separated the two germline ends. The CDR3 spells CAWSPGLYEQYF. The CDR3 DNA follows: TGTGCCTGGAGCCCAGGGTTGTACGAGCAGTACTTC.